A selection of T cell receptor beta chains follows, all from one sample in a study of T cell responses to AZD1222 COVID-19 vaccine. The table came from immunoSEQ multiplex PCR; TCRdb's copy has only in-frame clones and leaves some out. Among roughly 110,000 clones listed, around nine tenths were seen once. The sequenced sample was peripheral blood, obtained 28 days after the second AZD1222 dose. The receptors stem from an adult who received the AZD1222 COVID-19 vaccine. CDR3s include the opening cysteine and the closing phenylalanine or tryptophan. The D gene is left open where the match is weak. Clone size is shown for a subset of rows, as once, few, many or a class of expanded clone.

cdr3_nt: TGTGCCAGCACCTTAAAGGGGTACGAGCAGTACTTC
cdr3_aa: CASTLKGYEQYF
d_call: .
j_call: TRBJ2-7
clone_size: .
v_call: TRBV6-7

cdr3_nt: TGTGCCACCAGCACCGGTCAGACAGCCTACGAGCAGTACTTC
cdr3_aa: CATSTGQTAYEQYF
d_call: .
j_call: TRBJ2-7
clone_size: .
v_call: TRBV15

cdr3_nt: TGCGCCAGCAGCCCCGCGGCGGGTGGGACTGAAGCTTTCTTT
cdr3_aa: CASSPAAGGTEAFF
d_call: .
j_call: TRBJ1-1
clone_size: .
v_call: TRBV5-1

cdr3_nt: TGTGCCAGCAGTCCACTAGCGGGAACGGTGGATGAGCAGTTCTTC
cdr3_aa: CASSPLAGTVDEQFF
d_call: TRBD2
j_call: TRBJ2-1
clone_size: once
v_call: TRBV6-4

cdr3_nt: TGTGCCAGCAGCCACCACAGGGGGACAGGGTACGAGCAGTACTTC
cdr3_aa: CASSHHRGTGYEQYF
d_call: TRBD1
j_call: TRBJ2-7
clone_size: .
v_call: TRBV7-2

cdr3_nt: TGTGCCAGCTCTCGACAGGGTCAGCCCCAGCATTTT
cdr3_aa: CASSRQGQPQHF
d_call: TRBD1
j_call: TRBJ1-5
clone_size: .
v_call: TRBV18

cdr3_nt: TGTGCCAGCAGTTCTCCCCGGACGTTGGGTTTAAAGGCCGAAGCTTTCTTT
cdr3_aa: CASSSPRTLGLKAEAFF
d_call: .
j_call: TRBJ1-1
clone_size: once
v_call: TRBV6-2/TRBV6-3

cdr3_nt: TGTGCCAGCAGCCAAGGAGGAACCCCCTACGAGCAGTACTTC
cdr3_aa: CASSQGGTPYEQYF
d_call: .
j_call: TRBJ2-7
clone_size: .
v_call: TRBV3-1/TRBV3-2

cdr3_nt: TGTGCCATCAGTGGCGTCCAGAACACTGAAGCTTTCTTT
cdr3_aa: CAISGVQNTEAFF
d_call: .
j_call: TRBJ1-1
clone_size: once
v_call: TRBV10-3

cdr3_nt: TGTGCCAGCAGTGACGCCATTAACACTGAAGCTTTCTTT
cdr3_aa: CASSDAINTEAFF
d_call: .
j_call: TRBJ1-1
clone_size: .
v_call: TRBV2

cdr3_nt: TGTGCCTGGAGTTCAAATAGCGGACCCACAGATACGCAGTATTTT
cdr3_aa: CAWSSNSGPTDTQYF
d_call: .
j_call: TRBJ2-3
clone_size: .
v_call: TRBV30

cdr3_nt: TGTGCCAGCAGCCGGGACAGGGTCTCCAGTGAGCAGTTCTTC
cdr3_aa: CASSRDRVSSEQFF
d_call: TRBD1
j_call: TRBJ2-1
clone_size: .
v_call: TRBV5-4

cdr3_nt: TGTGCCAGCAGCCTCCAAAAGACCCAGTACTTC
cdr3_aa: CASSLQKTQYF
d_call: .
j_call: TRBJ2-5
clone_size: .
v_call: TRBV3-1/TRBV3-2

cdr3_nt: TGTGCCAGCAGCCCCCGTCAGACTAGCGGTCATGAGCAGTTCTTC
cdr3_aa: CASSPRQTSGHEQFF
d_call: TRBD2
j_call: TRBJ2-1
clone_size: .
v_call: TRBV9

cdr3_nt: TGTGCCAGCAGCGAGGGACAGGGCGTAAGCAATCAGCCCCAGCATTTT
cdr3_aa: CASSEGQGVSNQPQHF
d_call: TRBD1
j_call: TRBJ1-5
clone_size: .
v_call: TRBV28

cdr3_nt: TGCGCCAGCAGCCAAGGCCACAAAACAACCGGGGAGCTGTTTTTT
cdr3_aa: CASSQGHKTTGELFF
d_call: .
j_call: TRBJ2-2
clone_size: .
v_call: TRBV4-3

cdr3_nt: TGTGCCAGCAGTAAACACACCGGGGAGCTGTTTTTT
cdr3_aa: CASSKHTGELFF
d_call: .
j_call: TRBJ2-2
clone_size: .
v_call: TRBV12-3/TRBV12-4

cdr3_nt: TGTGCCAGCAGTCTCAAATCACAGGGGGCGGTTGGCAATCAGCCCCAGCATTTT
cdr3_aa: CASSLKSQGAVGNQPQHF
d_call: TRBD1
j_call: TRBJ1-5
clone_size: .
v_call: TRBV6-6

cdr3_nt: TGTGCCATCAGTGAGTCGATCTCGAACACTGAAGCTTTCTTT
cdr3_aa: CAISESISNTEAFF
d_call: .
j_call: TRBJ1-1
clone_size: .
v_call: TRBV10-3

cdr3_nt: TGTGCCAGCAGTGAATCCCTATTTACAGGGGCCCCGAGCACAGATACGCAGTATTTT
cdr3_aa: CASSESLFTGAPSTDTQYF
d_call: TRBD1
j_call: TRBJ2-3
clone_size: .
v_call: TRBV2

cdr3_nt: TGCGCCAGCAGCTGGTTAGGGGGGAGCACAGATACGCAGTATTTT
cdr3_aa: CASSWLGGSTDTQYF
d_call: .
j_call: TRBJ2-3
clone_size: .
v_call: TRBV5-1

cdr3_nt: TGCGCCAGCAGCTCGGGACTAGCGGCCTCACAAGAGACCCAGTACTTC
cdr3_aa: CASSSGLAASQETQYF
d_call: TRBD2
j_call: TRBJ2-5
clone_size: .
v_call: TRBV5-1

cdr3_nt: TGCGCCAGCAGTGAGTCGCTAGCGGGGGAGACAGATACGCAGTATTTT
cdr3_aa: CASSESLAGETDTQYF
d_call: TRBD2
j_call: TRBJ2-3
clone_size: .
v_call: TRBV10-2

cdr3_nt: TGTGCCAGCAGTAAGAATTTGAACACTGAAGCTTTCTTT
cdr3_aa: CASSKNLNTEAFF
d_call: .
j_call: TRBJ1-1
clone_size: .
v_call: TRBV2

cdr3_nt: TGCGCCAGCACCCTGGTCGCGGGACGGGGCGGGGAGCTGTTTTTT
cdr3_aa: CASTLVAGRGGELFF
d_call: .
j_call: TRBJ2-2
clone_size: .
v_call: TRBV5-1

cdr3_nt: TGTGCCAGCAGTGCTGTAGGGACAGGGGGCCCCTACGAGCAGTACTTC
cdr3_aa: CASSAVGTGGPYEQYF
d_call: TRBD1
j_call: TRBJ2-7
clone_size: .
v_call: TRBV6-1

cdr3_nt: TGTGCCAGCAGCTTGCCACAGCGACCAGATGGGGGCTACACCTTC
cdr3_aa: CASSLPQRPDGGYTF
d_call: .
j_call: TRBJ1-2
clone_size: .
v_call: TRBV5-4

cdr3_nt: TGCGCCAGCAGCCAAGTCCCGCCGGGGGACCGGGGGAATTCACCCCTCCACTTT
cdr3_aa: CASSQVPPGDRGNSPLHF
d_call: .
j_call: TRBJ1-6
clone_size: .
v_call: TRBV4-1

cdr3_nt: TGTGCCAGCAGCCCTCCGAGGAACACCGGGGAGCTGTTTTTT
cdr3_aa: CASSPPRNTGELFF
d_call: .
j_call: TRBJ2-2
clone_size: .
v_call: TRBV13

cdr3_nt: TGTGCCAGCAGCTTAGGACTAGCGGGAGGGCCGTTGAACACCGGGGAGCTGTTTTTT
cdr3_aa: CASSLGLAGGPLNTGELFF
d_call: TRBD2
j_call: TRBJ2-2
clone_size: .
v_call: TRBV13

cdr3_nt: TGCGCCAGCAGAGGAGGGATCCCCTATGGCTACACCTTC
cdr3_aa: CASRGGIPYGYTF
d_call: .
j_call: TRBJ1-2
clone_size: .
v_call: TRBV5-1

cdr3_nt: TGTGCCAGCAGTTTATCCGCGGCCAAAGGGAACATTCAGTACTTC
cdr3_aa: CASSLSAAKGNIQYF
d_call: .
j_call: TRBJ2-4
clone_size: .
v_call: TRBV27

cdr3_nt: TGTGCCAGCAGCTTAGTTTCGGTCGGGGCGAACACCGGGGAGCTGTTTTTT
cdr3_aa: CASSLVSVGANTGELFF
d_call: .
j_call: TRBJ2-2
clone_size: .
v_call: TRBV7-2

cdr3_nt: TGTGCCAGCAGCTCGACAGGGCGCTACGAGCAGTACTTC
cdr3_aa: CASSSTGRYEQYF
d_call: TRBD1
j_call: TRBJ2-7
clone_size: once
v_call: TRBV7-8

cdr3_nt: TGTGCCAGCAGCTTGGGGGGGACCTCGCCGGGCTACACCTTC
cdr3_aa: CASSLGGTSPGYTF
d_call: .
j_call: TRBJ1-2
clone_size: .
v_call: TRBV5-4

cdr3_nt: TGCGCCAGCAGCCAAGATACGTTTAGAGCGGATTTGTCCTACGAGCAGTACTTC
cdr3_aa: CASSQDTFRADLSYEQYF
d_call: .
j_call: TRBJ2-7
clone_size: .
v_call: TRBV4-3

cdr3_nt: TGTGCCAGCAGCAGACTAGCGGGGGGCAAGGCAGATACGCAGTATTTT
cdr3_aa: CASSRLAGGKADTQYF
d_call: TRBD2
j_call: TRBJ2-3
clone_size: .
v_call: TRBV7-9

cdr3_nt: TGTGCCAGCAGTTCAGGGGGCGATAATTCACCCCTCCACTTT
cdr3_aa: CASSSGGDNSPLHF
d_call: TRBD1
j_call: TRBJ1-6
clone_size: .
v_call: TRBV28

cdr3_nt: TGTGCCAGCAGCGCAGAATTGGCTAATGAAAAACTGTTTTTT
cdr3_aa: CASSAELANEKLFF
d_call: .
j_call: TRBJ1-4
clone_size: .
v_call: TRBV9

cdr3_nt: TGTGCCAGCTCACCCCTCCCGACTAGCGGAGACTCCTACGAGCAGTACTTC
cdr3_aa: CASSPLPTSGDSYEQYF
d_call: TRBD2
j_call: TRBJ2-7
clone_size: .
v_call: TRBV18

cdr3_nt: TGCGCCAGCAGCCCCGGAAATGAGCAGTTCTTC
cdr3_aa: CASSPGNEQFF
d_call: .
j_call: TRBJ2-1
clone_size: .
v_call: TRBV5-1

cdr3_nt: TGTGCCTGGAGTCCGGATTCGGCAAGCGGATCACCCCTCCACTTT
cdr3_aa: CAWSPDSASGSPLHF
d_call: .
j_call: TRBJ1-6
clone_size: .
v_call: TRBV30

cdr3_nt: TGTGCCTGGAGTTTTGGACAGGGCTACGAGCAGTACTTC
cdr3_aa: CAWSFGQGYEQYF
d_call: TRBD1
j_call: TRBJ2-7
clone_size: once
v_call: TRBV30

cdr3_nt: TGCGCCAGCAGCTTGGACAGGGGATCTGAAGCTTTCTTT
cdr3_aa: CASSLDRGSEAFF
d_call: TRBD1
j_call: TRBJ1-1
clone_size: .
v_call: TRBV5-1

cdr3_nt: TGCGCCAGCAGCTTGGCTGGGGACACTGAAGCTTTCTTT
cdr3_aa: CASSLAGDTEAFF
d_call: .
j_call: TRBJ1-1
clone_size: .
v_call: TRBV5-1

cdr3_nt: TGTGCCAGCACCTCCCCGTGGGGCGAGCAGTACTTC
cdr3_aa: CASTSPWGEQYF
d_call: .
j_call: TRBJ2-7
clone_size: .
v_call: TRBV7-8